These T cell receptor beta chains were read from a single sample in a study of T cell changes during pregnancy in multiple sclerosis. Some clones are missing from TCRdb's copy, which holds only in-frame ones; the method was immunoSEQ multiplex PCR. Among about 19,000 clones, 80% to 90% were seen once, and the ten largest hold 4.5% to 6%. Sequences were derived from CD8+ T cells from peripheral blood mononuclear cells, sampled after pregnancy. The receptors shown here come from a female donor in good health, enrolled as a control in a pregnancy study. Each CDR3 is given with its conserved first and last residue. Each record gives: CDR3 protein, CDR3 DNA, clone size, V gene, J gene, D gene. D genes are given only for firm matches. The size entry is marked missing in some rows and otherwise reads once, few, many or a size class.

CASSPGRFVSYNEQFF	TGCGCCAGCAGCCCGGGGAGGTTCGTCTCCTACAATGAGCAGTTCTTC	NA	TRBV4-3	TRBJ2-1	NA
CASSRMTGGINNEQFF	TGTGCCAGCAGCCGCATGACAGGGGGCATTAACAATGAGCAGTTCTTC	once	TRBV4-2	TRBJ2-1	TRBD1
CASSPDREEQLFF	TGTGCTAGCAGCCCGGACAGGGAGGAGCAACTGTTTTTT	few	TRBV7-7	TRBJ1-4	TRBD1
CASSSFGTSGYEQYF	TGTGCCAGCAGCTCTTTTGGGACTAGCGGATACGAGCAGTACTTC	NA	TRBV5-4	TRBJ2-7	TRBD2
CASSRPNSGGAWDEQFF	TGCGCCAGCAGCCGACCCAATAGCGGGGGGGCGTGGGATGAGCAGTTCTTC	NA	TRBV4-1	TRBJ2-1	TRBD2
CASSSTGGREQYF	TGTGCCAGCAGCTCTACTGGAGGGCGCGAGCAGTACTTC	NA	TRBV7-9	TRBJ2-7	NA
CASSQDPLAGGIHEQFF	TGTGCCAGCAGCCAAGATCCCTTAGCGGGGGGGATCCATGAGCAGTTCTTC	few	TRBV4-2	TRBJ2-1	TRBD2
CASSPWTGGYEQYF	TGTGCCAGCAGCCCATGGACAGGGGGCTACGAGCAGTACTTC	NA	TRBV5-6	TRBJ2-7	TRBD1
CASSDRGIRGANYGYTF	TGTGCCAGTAGTGATCGAGGTATACGGGGAGCTAACTATGGCTACACCTTC	NA	TRBV19	TRBJ1-2	NA
CARSLAPPRGQTNQPQHF	TGTGCCAGAAGCTTGGCTCCGCCTCGGGGACAGACCAATCAGCCCCAGCATTTT	NA	TRBV5-3	TRBJ1-5	TRBD1
CASSIASGGPSYEQYF	TGTGCCAGTAGTATAGCGAGCGGGGGCCCGTCCTACGAGCAGTACTTC	NA	TRBV19	TRBJ2-7	TRBD2
CASTTDGTKQFF	TGTGCCTCAACCACCGACGGGACTAAGCAGTTCTTC	NA	TRBV9	TRBJ2-1	TRBD2
CASSLVGPSGGAHEQFF	TGTGCCAGCAGCTTAGTGGGCCCTAGCGGGGGGGCCCATGAGCAGTTCTTC	medium-sized	TRBV7-9	TRBJ2-1	TRBD2
CASSMTSGNSPLHF	TGTGCCAGTAGTATGACTTCGGGGAATTCACCCCTCCACTTT	few	TRBV19	TRBJ1-6	NA
CASSQVSSGGPHRYAVF	TGTGCCAGCAGCCAAGTTTCTAGCGGGGGCCCGCACAGATACGCAGTATTT	NA	TRBV4-2	TRBJ2-3	TRBD2
CASSGWDSLQEPQHF	TGTGCCAGTAGTGGGTGGGACAGCCTTCAGGAGCCCCAGCATTTT	NA	TRBV19	TRBJ1-5	TRBD1
CASSPAGASSYNEQFF	TGTGCCAGCAGCCCTGCGGGGGCAAGCTCCTACAATGAGCAGTTCTTC	NA	TRBV2	TRBJ2-1	NA
CASSARDEAFF	TGTGCCAGCAGCGCCAGGGATGAAGCTTTCTTT	NA	TRBV7-9	TRBJ1-1	NA
CASSPGDRAYEQYF	TGTGCCAGCAGCCCGGGGGACAGGGCCTACGAGCAGTACTTC	NA	TRBV5-4	TRBJ2-7	TRBD1
CASSPSVLGGLYSYEQYF	TGTGCCAGCAGCCCGTCCGTCCTGGGGGGATTGTACTCCTACGAGCAGTACTTC	NA	TRBV7-9	TRBJ2-7	NA
CASSGTGWISYGYTF	TGTGCCAGCAGCGGGACAGGGTGGATAAGCTATGGCTACACCTTC	NA	TRBV9	TRBJ1-2	TRBD1
CASSQGRRTEAFF	TGTGCCAGCAGTCAGGGTCGCCGGACAGAAGCTTTCTTT	NA	TRBV6-5	TRBJ1-1	NA
CATSRVSLSSLSNYGYTF	TGTGCCACCAGCAGAGTATCTCTTTCCTCACTTTCTAACTATGGCTACACCTTC	NA	TRBV15	TRBJ1-2	NA
CASSPGARPEPNYGYTF	TGCGCCAGCAGCCCAGGGGCCAGGCCGGAGCCTAACTATGGCTACACCTTC	NA	TRBV4-1	TRBJ1-2	NA
CASSIEGAQGEQYF	TGTGCCAGTAGTATTGAGGGGGCGCAGGGCGAGCAGTACTTC	NA	TRBV19	TRBJ2-7	TRBD1
CASSATTGGYEQYF	TGTGCCAGCAGCGCAACGACAGGGGGCTACGAGCAGTACTTC	few	TRBV7-9	TRBJ2-7	TRBD1
CASGQNRGSGANVLTF	TGTGCCAGCGGTCAAAACAGGGGTTCCGGGGCCAACGTCCTGACTTTC	NA	TRBV4-2	TRBJ2-6	TRBD1
CASSEKGDDTEAFF	TGTGCCAGCAGTGAGAAGGGGGATGACACTGAAGCTTTCTTT	NA	TRBV6-4	TRBJ1-1	NA
CASSPGGVTEAFF	TGTGCCAGCAGCCCGGGAGGAGTCACTGAAGCTTTCTTT	NA	TRBV7-9	TRBJ1-1	NA
CASSSGESGANVLTF	TGTGCCAGCAGTTCAGGGGAGTCTGGGGCCAACGTCCTGACTTTC	NA	TRBV6-4	TRBJ2-6	NA
CACADMSQFF	TGTGCCTGTGCGGACATGTCGCAGTTCTTC	NA	TRBV30	TRBJ2-1	NA
CASSLSRDQPQHF	TGTGCCAGCAGCCTCAGTCGGGATCAGCCCCAGCATTTT	NA	TRBV7-9	TRBJ1-5	NA
CASSWTSGGSYNEQFF	TGTGCCAGCAGTTGGACTAGCGGGGGCTCCTACAATGAGCAGTTCTTC	NA	TRBV7-2	TRBJ2-1	TRBD2
CASSTRTARISEQYF	TGTGCCAGTAGTACTCGGACAGCCCGGATCTCCGAGCAGTACTTC	NA	TRBV19	TRBJ2-7	NA
CASSLRAGNSNQPQHF	TGTGCCAGCAGCTTAAGGGCAGGGAATAGCAATCAGCCCCAGCATTTT	NA	TRBV11-2	TRBJ1-5	NA
CASSQGQTNTEAFF	TGCGCCAGCAGCCAGGGACAGACGAACACTGAAGCTTTCTTT	NA	TRBV4-3	TRBJ1-1	TRBD1
CASSGSGGTRDEQFF	TGTGCCAGCAGTGGCTCGGGCGGGACTCGGGATGAGCAGTTCTTC	few	TRBV6-4	TRBJ2-1	NA
CASSLYRQAANEKLFF	TGTGCCAGCAGCCTCTACCGACAGGCCGCTAATGAAAAACTGTTTTTT	NA	TRBV5-6	TRBJ1-4	NA
CASSQEVRGGYTF	TGCGCCAGCAGCCAAGAGGTCAGGGGTGGCTACACCTTC	NA	TRBV4-1	TRBJ1-2	NA
CASSPLDSYEQYF	TGTGCCAGCTCACCCCTAGACAGCTACGAGCAGTACTTC	once	TRBV18	TRBJ2-7	NA
CASSLTGTGGAFF	TGTGCCAGCAGCTTAACAGGGACAGGGGGAGCTTTCTTT	few	TRBV7-2	TRBJ1-1	TRBD1
CASRLALGDYGYTF	TGTGCCAGCAGACTCGCTCTCGGGGACTATGGCTACACCTTC	NA	TRBV27	TRBJ1-2	NA
CASSLVAGVKAYEQYF	TGTGCCAGCAGCTTAGTGGCAGGGGTAAAAGCTTACGAGCAGTACTTC	NA	TRBV7-9	TRBJ2-7	NA